This is a list of T cell receptor beta chains from one sample in a study of resident and recirculating memory T cells in vitiligo. Generated by immunoSEQ multiplex PCR, the TCRdb table keeps only in-frame clones and is missing some. The sample holds 35,000 to 45,000 clones, around 90% seen once. Sequencing input: blood. The receptors stem from a male donor with vitiligo. Each CDR3 is given with its conserved first and last residue. D genes are given only for firm matches. Clone sizes are given selectively: once, few, many, or a class where the clone is expanded.

15	TRBD1	TRBV5-1	TRBJ2-7	.	CASSRGQGVPYEQYF	TGCGCCAGCAGCAGGGGACAGGGAGTTCCCTACGAGCAGTACTTC
14	TRBD2	TRBV7-9	TRBJ2-7	.	CASSSPGLAIEQYF	TGTGCCAGCAGCTCCCCGGGACTAGCGATCGAGCAGTACTTC
13	.	TRBV14	TRBJ2-7	.	CASSQLARYERYF	TGTGCCAGCAGCCAGCTCGCTCGCTACGAGCGGTACTTC
16	TRBD2	TRBV2	TRBJ2-1	.	CASRTSGGAGVNEQFF	TGTGCCAGCAGGACTAGCGGGGGGGCCGGAGTGAATGAGCAGTTCTTC
12	.	TRBV2	TRBJ1-5	.	CASSGGVEPQHF	TGTGCCAGCAGTGGGGGCGTTGAGCCCCAGCATTTT
15	.	TRBV19	TRBJ2-2	.	CASTTPPLAAGELFF	TGTGCCAGTACCACCCCCCCTCTAGCAGCCGGGGAGCTGTTTTTT
13	TRBD1	TRBV29-1	TRBJ1-2	.	CSVRDRANYGYTF	TGCAGCGTGAGGGACAGGGCTAACTATGGCTACACCTTC
13	.	TRBV19	TRBJ1-2	.	CASSIVDLKGYTF	TGTGCCAGTAGTATAGTCGACTTGAAAGGCTACACCTTC
13	.	TRBV7-2	TRBJ2-2	.	CASAPRDTGELFF	TGTGCCAGCGCCCCCCGGGACACCGGGGAGCTGTTTTTT
15	.	TRBV19	TRBJ1-5	.	CASSIIVTGNQPQHF	TGTGCCAGTAGTATAATCGTAACAGGGAATCAGCCCCAGCATTTT
15	.	TRBV6-1	TRBJ1-1	.	CASSTLNTGGTEAFF	TGTGCCAGCAGTACACTGAACACGGGGGGCACTGAAGCTTTCTTT
15	TRBD1	TRBV30	TRBJ1-4	.	CAWRGAGQGAEKLFF	TGTGCCTGGAGGGGCGCGGGACAGGGAGCTGAAAAACTGTTTTTT
14	TRBD1	TRBV19	TRBJ1-5	.	CASSFTGANQPQHF	TGTGCCAGTAGTTTCACAGGGGCCAATCAGCCCCAGCATTTT
15	.	TRBV5-1	TRBJ2-3	.	CASSLDRVGIDTQYF	TGCGCCAGCAGCTTGGACAGGGTGGGCATAGATACGCAGTATTTT
14	.	TRBV27	TRBJ1-3	few	CASSTGFSGNTIYF	TGTGCCAGCAGTACAGGCTTCTCTGGAAACACCATATATTTT
15	TRBD2	TRBV11-2	TRBJ2-7	once	CASSPFSGGSYEQYF	TGTGCCAGCAGCCCGTTTAGCGGGGGTTCCTACGAGCAGTACTTC
16	TRBD2	TRBV7-8	TRBJ2-1	.	CASSGTSEGAYNEQFF	TGTGCCAGCAGCGGGACTAGCGAAGGGGCCTACAATGAGCAGTTCTTC
15	.	TRBV27	TRBJ1-1	.	CASSIFGQLGTEAFF	TGTGCCAGCAGCATATTCGGACAGTTGGGCACTGAAGCTTTCTTT
14	TRBD1	TRBV4-3	TRBJ1-1	.	CASGGDRLNTEAFF	TGCGCCAGCGGAGGGGACAGGCTGAACACTGAAGCTTTCTTT
14	.	TRBV27	TRBJ2-6	.	CASSDSGGANVLTF	TGTGCCAGCAGTGACTCGGGAGGGGCCAACGTCCTGACTTTC
14	TRBD1	TRBV6-1	TRBJ1-6	few	CASSEVGQNSPLHF	TGTGCCAGCAGTGAAGTGGGACAGAATTCACCCCTCCACTTT
15	.	TRBV2	TRBJ1-6	.	CASRIDRLTNSPLHF	TGTGCCAGCAGGATTGACAGGCTTACGAATTCACCCCTCCACTTT
14	TRBD1	TRBV7-6	TRBJ1-4	.	CASSLGTGAEKLFF	TGTGCCAGCAGCTTAGGGACAGGGGCCGAAAAACTGTTTTTT
16	.	TRBV6-5	TRBJ1-2	.	CASSYRPRVANYGYTF	TGTGCCAGCAGTTACCGCCCCAGGGTCGCTAACTATGGCTACACCTTC
16	TRBD1	TRBV7-2	TRBJ1-3	.	CASSLKAGGSGNTIYF	TGTGCCAGCAGCTTAAAGGCAGGGGGCTCTGGAAACACCATATATTTT
15	TRBD2	TRBV7-6	TRBJ2-5	.	CASRNSGLAIETQYF	TGTGCCAGCAGGAATTCAGGACTAGCCATTGAGACCCAGTACTTC
16	.	TRBV7-3	TRBJ2-2	.	CASSFLGHGNTGELFF	TGTGCCAGCAGCTTCCTCGGACATGGGAACACCGGGGAGCTGTTTTTT
16	.	TRBV4-1	TRBJ2-1	once	CASSQVRLQVYNEQFF	TGCGCCAGCAGCCAAGTGCGGCTCCAAGTTTACAATGAGCAGTTCTTC
15	.	TRBV5-1	TRBJ1-1	.	CASSLVATWNTEAFF	TGCGCCAGCAGCTTGGTAGCAACTTGGAACACTGAAGCTTTCTTT
15	.	TRBV7-2	TRBJ1-1	.	CASSLVTGWGTEAFF	TGTGCCAGCAGCTTAGTTACAGGTTGGGGCACTGAAGCTTTCTTT
14	.	TRBV10-3	TRBJ2-1	.	CANSITGGANEQFF	TGTGCCAACTCCATTACAGGAGGGGCTAATGAGCAGTTCTTC
13	.	TRBV7-3	TRBJ1-6	.	CASSLDGGPPLHF	TGTGCCAGCAGCTTGGACGGCGGGCCACCCCTCCACTTT
15	.	TRBV9	TRBJ1-1	.	CASSVGGSRNTEAFF	TGTGCCAGCAGCGTAGGAGGATCCAGGAACACTGAAGCTTTCTTT
17	TRBD1	TRBV29-1	TRBJ1-1	once	CSVEDSGTGSYISEAFF	TGCAGCGTTGAAGATTCCGGGACAGGTTCTTATATTAGTGAAGCTTTCTTT
15	TRBD2	TRBV9	TRBJ2-1	.	CASSPRTSGYNEQFF	TGTGCCAGCAGCCCGCGGACTAGCGGCTACAATGAGCAGTTCTTC
13	.	TRBV9	TRBJ2-7	.	CASSSTGFSEQYF	TGTGCCAGCAGCTCCACAGGGTTTTCTGAGCAGTACTTC
13	.	TRBV5-1	TRBJ2-3	.	CASSLAGDDIPFF	TGCGCCAGCAGCTTGGCGGGGGACGATATCCCCTTTTTT
15	TRBD1	TRBV7-3	TRBJ1-1	.	CASSLIAGGFAEAFF	TGTGCCAGCAGCTTAATTGCAGGGGGCTTCGCTGAAGCTTTCTTT
12	.	TRBV5-1	TRBJ2-3	.	CASSATMEAQYF	TGCGCCAGCAGCGCCACCATGGAGGCGCAGTATTTT
15	TRBD1	TRBV4-3	TRBJ2-7	.	CASSQDTGGYYEQYF	TGCGCCAGCAGCCAAGATACAGGGGGATACTACGAGCAGTACTTC
13	.	TRBV9	TRBJ1-2	few	CASSGRTVYGYTF	TGTGCCAGCAGCGGGAGGACAGTCTATGGCTACACCTTC
15	.	TRBV7-2	TRBJ1-2	.	CASSLGGVGSYGYTF	TGTGCCAGCAGCTTAGGGGGTGTTGGGAGCTATGGCTACACCTTC
17	TRBD2	TRBV5-1	TRBJ2-1	.	CASSPYPTSGGRPEQFF	TGCGCCAGCAGCCCCTACCCGACTAGCGGGGGGAGGCCTGAGCAGTTCTTC
15	.	TRBV4-1	TRBJ2-3	.	CASSQERTRGDTQYF	TGCGCCAGCAGCCAAGAACGTACTAGAGGAGATACGCAGTATTTT
13	TRBD2	TRBV6-4	TRBJ2-2	.	CASKRGDTGELFF	TGTGCCAGCAAGCGGGGGGACACCGGGGAGCTGTTTTTT
15	TRBD2	TRBV7-2	TRBJ2-4	.	CASSLSGGGKNIQYF	TGTGCCAGCAGCTTAAGCGGGGGCGGAAAAAACATTCAGTACTTC
15	.	TRBV18	TRBJ1-2	.	CASSPSAGIHYGYTF	TGTGCCAGCTCACCATCGGCAGGGATCCACTATGGCTACACCTTC
18	TRBD1	TRBV9	TRBJ2-2	.	CASSVATLGDRLGGELFF	TGTGCCAGCAGCGTAGCTACTTTAGGGGACAGACTTGGGGGGGAGCTGTTTTTT
13	.	TRBV10-3	TRBJ1-1	.	CAISSEFDTEAFF	TGTGCCATCAGTAGCGAGTTCGACACTGAAGCTTTCTTT
11	.	TRBV2	TRBJ2-7	.	CASRRDYEQYF	TGTGCCAGCAGGAGGGACTACGAGCAGTACTTC
16	TRBD2	TRBV19	TRBJ2-1	.	CASSIGRGGARNEQFF	TGTGCCAGTAGTATAGGACGGGGGGGGGCGCGCAATGAGCAGTTCTTC
13	.	TRBV15	TRBJ1-2	.	CATSRDGSYGYTF	TGTGCCACCAGCAGAGATGGCAGCTATGGCTACACCTTC
14	.	TRBV19	TRBJ1-1	.	CASRDQGMNTEAFF	TGTGCCAGTAGGGACCAGGGGATGAACACTGAAGCTTTCTTT
14	TRBD2	TRBV5-4	TRBJ2-5	.	CASSLTHGGETQYF	TGTGCCAGCAGCTTGACTCACGGGGGGGAGACCCAGTACTTC
15	.	TRBV9	TRBJ2-3	.	CASSARGSRTDTQYF	TGTGCCAGCAGCGCTAGAGGCTCCCGCACAGATACGCAGTATTTT
16	.	TRBV7-8	TRBJ2-3	.	CASSLVGGAYTDTQYF	TGTGCCAGCAGCTTAGTAGGGGGAGCCTACACAGATACGCAGTATTTT
12	.	TRBV5-1	TRBJ1-2	.	CASSENNYGYTF	TGCGCCAGCTCGGAGAATAACTATGGCTACACCTTC
12	.	TRBV11-2	TRBJ2-4	.	CASSLLRNIQYF	TGTGCCAGCAGCCTTCTTCGAAACATTCAGTACTTC
14	TRBD1	TRBV4-3	TRBJ1-2	once	CASSQSGTVYGYTF	TGCGCCAGCAGCCAGTCCGGGACAGTCTATGGCTACACCTTC
13	.	TRBV27	TRBJ1-2	.	CASMVSQGNGYTF	TGTGCCAGCATGGTATCCCAGGGTAATGGCTACACCTTC